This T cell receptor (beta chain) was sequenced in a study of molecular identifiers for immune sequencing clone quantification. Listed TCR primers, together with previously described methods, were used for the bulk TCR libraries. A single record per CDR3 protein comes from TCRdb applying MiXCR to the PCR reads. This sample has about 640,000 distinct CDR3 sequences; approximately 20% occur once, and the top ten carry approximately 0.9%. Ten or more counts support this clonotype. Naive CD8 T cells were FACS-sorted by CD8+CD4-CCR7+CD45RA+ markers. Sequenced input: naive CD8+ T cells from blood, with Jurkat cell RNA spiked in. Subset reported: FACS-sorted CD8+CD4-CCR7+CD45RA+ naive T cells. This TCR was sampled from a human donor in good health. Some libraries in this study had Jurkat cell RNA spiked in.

The CDR3 sequence: CASSFLTDRGPAEAFF. The CDR3 DNA follows: TGTGCCAGCAGTTTCCTTACAGACAGGGGGCCCGCTGAAGCTTTCTTT. The chain has TRBV27 and TRBJ1-1, with 10 nucleotides matching TRBD1. Per germline, CDR1 MNHEY and CDR2 SMNVEV (reference sequence). Trimming removed 3 bases from V and 6 bases from J; junction bases left unmatched: 10. CDR3 length: 16 amino acids.